The T cell receptor (beta chain) described here comes from a study of T cells in tuberculosis. Generated by immunoSEQ multiplex PCR, the TCRdb table keeps only in-frame clones and is missing some. The data hold around 35,000 clones, with 75% to 95% observed a single time. Time point meaning: new active TB diagnosis, blood taken before or within 7 days of starting treatment. Each donor contributed roughly 92,000 T cells on average, unsorted. The germline V and J ends were trimmed by 6 bases and 4 bases, with 9 bases remaining between them. Germline V gene data show CDR1 as LNHDA and CDR2 as SQIVND (reference sequence). The CDR3 has 12 residues.

The TCR sequence derives from an adult with tuberculosis. The sequencing used PBMCs, collected at tuberculosis diagnosis. V usage is TRBV19 and J usage is TRBJ1-2; possible D gene TRBD1, 5 bases. CDR3 in amino acids: CASSPGSYGYTF. The DNA of the CDR3 is TGTGCCAGTAGCCCAGGGTCCTATGGCTACACCTTC.